Below, one TCR beta chain is given with its context. Its antigen remains unidentified. Base qualities are not at hand, and no much larger clone is one base apart. Library method: the immunoSEQ multiplex PCR assay. The table comes from immuneACCESS by way of TCRdb, which keeps in-frame sequences with V and J called. Part of the clones is missing from these tables; in studies checked, under half for an unresolved V gene and the rest for unknown reasons. This sample gives about 50,000 clones in total; about 88% of them show up just once. Roughly 10% of the sample lies in the top ten. The record originates from a study of CD4+ T cells in melanoma (dated by TCRdb to the early 2020s). Concerning the study at large: The study investigated neoantigen-specific CD4+ T cells in human melanoma.

Patients with melanoma were used as donors. Findings and caveats that apply to the study as a whole: Neoantigen-specific CD4+ T cells were reported to be correlated with the function of CD8+ T cells, macrophages and B cells. Neoantigen-specific CD4+ T cells in melanoma were reported to show diverse differentiation states.

At the junction V is shortened by 0 bases and J by 11 bases, with 17 bases in between. The CDR3, from cysteine to phenylalanine, totals 14 residues. The kept DNA is CDR3 alone, 42 bases in frame from the first base. From a lookup of the germline V gene, CDR1 and CDR2 are SGHDT and YYEEEE. Sequenced material: peripheral blood. This clonotype originated in a human donor with melanoma. Rearrangement joined TRBV5-6 to TRBJ1-1; possibly the D gene is TRBD1, per 6 matching bases. The CDR3 corresponds to CASSLVATGRRAFF. Read as DNA, the sequence is TGTGCCAGCAGCTTGGTGGCAACAGGGCGCAGGGCTTTCTTT. Reference TRBV5-6 and TRBJ1-1 proteins supply the regions before and after the CDR3; the full variable domain is: DAGVTQSPTHLIKTRGQQVTLRCSPKSGHDTVSWYQQALGQGPQFIFQYYEEEERQRGNFPDRFSGHQFPNYSSELNVNALLLGDSALYLCASSLVATGRRAFFGQGTRLTVV.